The next 13 T cell receptor beta chains were all read from a single sample in a study of cytomegalovirus exposure and HLA in healthy donors. In the PCR, 60 Vbeta and 13 Jbeta primers were used. Only in-frame clones appear in the TCRdb table, and some are missing; sequencing was by immunoSEQ multiplex PCR. The sample carries some 120,000 clones, 60% to 85% recorded once. The sequencing sample was made of PBMCs. These receptors were collected from a young man in good health and CMV-seronegative.

The chain uses TRBV27 and TRBJ1-1; TRBD1 matches 8 bases. CDR1 and CDR2 from the germline V gene are MNHEY and SMNVEV (reference sequence). The CDR3 spans 14 residues. Trimming removed 8 bases from V and 4 bases from J; junction bases left unmatched: 9. CDR3 coding DNA: TGTGCCAGCGCGGACAGGGAAATAGGCACTGAAGCTTTCTTT. Translating gives CASADREIGTEAFF.

This chain connects TRBV28 to TRBJ1-1; D is uncertain. V gave up 2 bases and J gave up 10 bases, with 17 bases separating them. The CDR3 is made up of 14 amino acids. Germline V CDR1 and CDR2: MDHEN, SYDVKM. The CDR3 region has the DNA TGTGCCAGCAGTTTAATTACGGGATCGGTAGGAGCTTTCTTT. Amino acid sequence: CASSLITGSVGAFF.

This chain connects TRBV7-9 to TRBJ1-5, with D possibly matching TRBD1 (6 bases). CDR3 length: 15 residues. Looked up from germline, CDR1 is SEHNR and CDR2 is FQNEAQ (reference sequence). V was cut by 4 bases and J by 4 bases, with 14 bases left in between. The CDR3 sequence: CASSSSTGPNQPQHF. CDR3 bases: TGTGCCAGCAGCTCCTCTACAGGGCCTAATCAGCCCCAGCATTTT. Filled out from reference TRBV7-9 and TRBJ1-5, the complete variable domain reads DTGVSQNPRHKITKRGQNVTFRCDPISEHNRLYWYRQTLGQGPEFLTYFQNEAQLEKSRLLSDRFSAERPKGSFSTLEIQRTEQGDSAMYLCASSSSTGPNQPQHFGDGTRLSIL.

The chain links TRBV11-3 to TRBJ2-5, with 8 positions matching TRBD2. The germline gives CDR1 SGHNT, CDR2 YENEEA. This CDR3 comprises 16 residues. After removal of 5 bases from V and 1 base from J, the junction contained 9 bases not matched to a gene. The CDR3 DNA reads as TGTGCCAGCAGCGAAACTAGCGGAGGCGGCCAAGAGACCCAGTACTTC. Translation: CASSETSGGGQETQYF. Filled out from reference TRBV11-3 and TRBJ2-5, the complete variable domain reads EAGVVQSPRYKIIEKKQPVAFWCNPISGHNTLYWYLQNLGQGPELLIRYENEEAVDDSQLPKDRFSAERLKGVDSTLKIQPAELGDSAVYLCASSETSGGGQETQYFGPGTRLLVL.

This clone came up a few times. The rearrangement uses TRBV18 and TRBJ2-6; TRBD1 agrees at 7 bases. In germline, CDR1 is KGHSH, CDR2 LQKENI. V was clipped by 3 bases and J by 0 bases; unmatched bases: 8. The CDR3 runs 18 residues. In nucleotides, the CDR3 is TGTGCCAGCTCACCCCAAGGGGGCGGAGTCTCTGGGGCCAACGTCCTGACTTTC. The encoded protein is CASSPQGGGVSGANVLTF.

In its sample, this clone is medium-sized. The CDR3 DNA is TGTGCCAGCAGTTCCCGGGACAGGGAAACTTACGAGCAGTACTTC. This sequence encodes CASSSRDRETYEQYF. The rearrangement uses TRBV27 and TRBJ2-7, with TRBD1 matching over 9 bases. Germline CDR1 is MNHEY and CDR2 is SMNVEV (reference sequence). The V gene end was trimmed by 4 bases and the J gene end by 4 bases; junction bases not matched to a gene: 8. This CDR3 is 15 amino acids long.

CDR3 DNA: TGCGCCAGCAGCTCTCTAGCTTATCCCGACACCGGGGAGCTGTTTTTT. Residues: CASSSLAYPDTGELFF. V gene TRBV5-1 combines with J gene TRBJ2-2; maybe TRBD2 (5 bases). The CDR3 consists of 16 residues. The V and J ends lost 3 bases and 3 bases respectively, with 15 bases between them. Per the germline V gene, CDR1 is SGHRS and CDR2 is YFSETQ. The entire variable domain, with the rest obtained from reference TRBV5-1 and TRBJ2-2, is as follows: KAGVTQTPRYLIKTRGQQVTLSCSPISGHRSVSWYQQTPGQGLQFLFEYFSETQRNKGNFPGRFSGRQFSNSRSEMNVSTLELGDSALYLCASSSLAYPDTGELFFGEGSRLTVL.

This clone was seen just once. The V gene is TRBV5-1, the J gene TRBJ2-7; 11 positions agree with TRBD2. This CDR3 is built from 15 residues. Unmatched junction bases numbered 2, after V lost 0 bases and J lost 3 bases. In germline, CDR1 is SGHRS, CDR2 YFSETQ. This chain's CDR3 is CASSLDGTSGYEQYF. In DNA, the CDR3 is TGCGCCAGCAGCTTGGACGGGACTAGCGGCTACGAGCAGTACTTC.

This clone is judged medium-sized. The rearrangement links TRBV6-1 to TRBJ2-3; 13 positions agree with TRBD2. Germline CDR1 reads MNHNS; CDR2 reads SASEGT. The CDR3 loop spans 16 amino acids. V shed 2 bases and J 2 bases; nucleotides not matched to a gene: 1. This CDR3 reads CASSETSGGATDTQYF. In DNA, the CDR3 is TGTGCCAGCAGTGAAACTAGCGGGGGGGCCACAGATACGCAGTATTTT.

The chain links TRBV12-5 to TRBJ1-1, with TRBD1 matching over 11 bases. Germline CDR1 is LGHNT and CDR2 is FRNRAP. This CDR3 is built from 18 residues. V trimming: 5 bases; J trimming: 1 base; junction bases outside the gene matches: 12. CDR3 DNA: TGTGCTAGTGGTAAAAGAACCGGGACAGGGGGAGAGAACACTGAAGCTTTCTTT. Its protein product is CASGKRTGTGGENTEAFF.

The chain employs TRBV18 and TRBJ2-7, with D tentatively TRBD2 (6 bases). CDR3 size: 13 residues. From germline, CDR1 is KGHSH and CDR2 LQKENI. Trimming shortened V by 6 bases and J by 0 bases, and 9 bases separated the two germline ends. The CDR3 region has the DNA TGTGCCAGCTCCCGCGGGACCTCCTACGAGCAGTACTTC. This translates into CASSRGTSYEQYF.

CDR3 nucleotide sequence: TGTGCCAGCAGCCCAAGGACAGTTAGCTCCTACGAGCAGTACTTC. Its translation is CASSPRTVSSYEQYF. This sequence joins TRBV9 and TRBJ2-7; D is possibly TRBD1 (6 bases). V was trimmed by 4 bases and J by 0 bases, leaving 14 bases between them. CDR1 is SGDLS and CDR2 is YYNGEE in the germline V gene. This CDR3 region has 15 residues. The full variable domain, with the rest looked up from reference TRBV9 and TRBJ2-7, is DSGVTQTPKHLITATGQRVTLRCSPRSGDLSVYWYQQSLDQGLQFLIQYYNGEERAKGNILERFSAQQFPDLHSELNLSSLELGDSALYFCASSPRTVSSYEQYFGPGTRLTVT.

The rearrangement links TRBV16 to TRBJ1-6; maybe TRBD1 (5 bases). Germline values: CDR1 KGHSY, CDR2 FQNENV. The CDR3 length is 16 residues. V was trimmed by 1 base and J by 7 bases, leaving 14 bases between them. DNA of the CDR3: TGTGCCAGCAGCCAATATTGGCAGGGAGGGAATTCACCCCTCCACTTT. Translated, it gives CASSQYWQGGNSPLHF.